What follows are 5 T cell receptor beta chains derived from one specimen sequenced in a study of Graves' ophthalmopathy and Graves' hyperthyroidism. Amplification of the TCR beta CDR3 regions used RNA transcripts (as template). RT-PCR in the first round used HTBI primers; a second-round multiplex PCR followed. TCRdb used MiXCR to reprocess the multiplex PCR reads, holding one entry per CDR3 protein. The data hold roughly 700,000 distinct CDR3 sequences, with around 40% observed a single time. Input material: peripheral blood. The receptors shown here come from an adult man with Graves' ophthalmopathy.

This clonotype was counted many times. V and J are TRBV29-1 and TRBJ1-5, with TRBD1 matching over 7 bases. Trimming cost V 6 bases and J 1 base; bases outside gene matches: 3. The CDR3 contains 13 residues. The V gene's germline CDR1 is SQVTM and CDR2 ANQGSEA. The CDR3 DNA sequence: TGCAGCGTACAGGGACAGAGCAATCAGCCCCAGCATTTT. Translation: CSVQGQSNQPQHF.

The chain recombines TRBV2 with TRBJ2-3; D remains unclear. This CDR3 has 12 residues. The germline V gene encodes CDR1 SNHLY and CDR2 FYNNEI. V was cut by 10 bases and J by 6 bases, with 14 bases left in between. CDR3 in DNA: TGTGCCAACACCCTGGTCTCGGATACGCAGTATTTT. This translates into CANTLVSDTQYF.

This clonotype was observed a few times. The CDR3 sequence is CASSLAFRTRYQETQYF. DNA for the CDR3: TGCGCCAGCAGCTTGGCCTTCAGGACTAGGTATCAAGAGACCCAGTACTTC. The V gene is TRBV5-1, the J gene TRBJ2-5, with 7 nucleotides matching TRBD2. CDR1 is SGHRS, CDR2 YFSETQ, per germline. This CDR3 region has 17 residues. The trim removed 0 bases at V and 2 bases at J, leaving 10 bases unmatched.

This sequence joins TRBV29-1 and TRBJ2-7, with a weak D call TRBD1 (6 bases). The CDR3 sequence is 14 residues long. Looked up from germline, CDR1 is SQVTM and CDR2 is ANQGSEA. The V and J ends lost 5 bases and 7 bases respectively, with 21 bases between them. This CDR3 is CSVWPGEGTGEQYF. For the CDR3, the DNA is TGCAGCGTTTGGCCAGGGGAAGGCACCGGGGAGCAGTACTTC.

As for this clonotype: At one end the junction does not follow the germline gene, possibly because of a read error. The V call is TRBV20-1, the J call TRBJ2-7; no reliable D call. The CDR3 length is 15 residues. Germline V CDR1 and CDR2: DFQATT, SNEGSKA (reference sequence). The CDR3 DNA is TGCAGTGCTCCCTCCAGTGGCGGATTAACTTACGAGCAGCACTTC. Its translation is CSAPSSGGLTYEQHF.